This TCR beta chain was recorded in a study of T cell repertoires in cytomegalovirus infection. Looking at the study overall: Both CMV infection and a matching HLA type were indicated by public TCR beta signatures. Points from the study as a whole: Individuals carrying CMV plus the relevant HLA were identified by cumulative frequency of public TCR beta families. Ex vivo responses were dominated by HLA-C-restricted CMV-specific TCR beta clonotypes.

The length of the CDR3 is 14 residues. CDR1 is LGHDT and CDR2 is YNNKEL in the germline V gene (reference sequence). Deletions cut 4 bases from V and 2 bases from J, with 12 bases between. One entry per CDR3 protein, called by TCRdb with MiXCR from the reads. This table holds some 450,000 distinct CDR3 sequences, approximately 31% found once. A note on this clonotype: What it binds is unknown.

The sample comprised PBMCs. The sequence derives from a human donor in good health (CMV status not recorded). Some clones in this sample may be carry-over from other donors' samples. This chain uses TRBV3-1 with TRBJ2-7, with D possibly being TRBD1 (5 bases). DNA for the CDR3: TGTGCCAGCAGCCCTACGACAGAGACCTACGAGCAGTACTTC. Translation gives CASSPTTETYEQYF.